A selection of T cell receptor beta chains follows, all from one sample in a study of T-cell memory formation after mild COVID-19. TCRdb re-called the 5' RACE reads with MiXCR, one entry per CDR3 protein. The profile shows 300,000 to 400,000 distinct CDR3 sequences, around 13% of them singletons. Input material: PBMCs or a T cell subset sorted from them (not recorded which). Receptors originate from a man between 18 and 35 years old who had mild COVID-19 (a few samples of this study predate the infection). Cell type and time point are not known. CDR3s include the opening cysteine and the closing phenylalanine or tryptophan. Each record gives: clone size, V gene, D gene, J gene, CDR3 DNA, CDR3 protein. A D gene is named only where the DNA matches it firmly. Rows give clone size only sometimes, using once, few, many, or a class for an expanded clone.

abundance: .; v_gene: TRBV6-5; d_gene: .; j_gene: TRBJ1-5; CDR3nt: TGTGCCAGCAGTTACGACAGGAATCAGCCCCAGCATTTT; CDR3aa: CASSYDRNQPQHF
abundance: .; v_gene: TRBV5-6; d_gene: TRBD1; j_gene: TRBJ2-5; CDR3nt: TGTGCCAGCAGCCCGGGACAGATGCAGACCCAGTACTTC; CDR3aa: CASSPGQMQTQYF
abundance: few; v_gene: TRBV6-2/TRBV6-3; d_gene: .; j_gene: TRBJ2-1; CDR3nt: TGTGCCAGCAGTTACTCGGTCTTCAATGAGCAGTTCTTC; CDR3aa: CASSYSVFNEQFF
abundance: many; v_gene: TRBV6-6; d_gene: TRBD1; j_gene: TRBJ1-6; CDR3nt: TGTGCCAGCAGTCGAGGACAGGGGAGCTCCTATAATTCACCCCTCCACTTT; CDR3aa: CASSRGQGSSYNSPLHF
abundance: .; v_gene: TRBV6-2/TRBV6-3; d_gene: .; j_gene: TRBJ1-1; CDR3nt: TGTGCCAGAAGCAACCAGAACACTGAAGCTTTCTTT; CDR3aa: CARSNQNTEAFF
abundance: many; v_gene: TRBV11-2; d_gene: .; j_gene: TRBJ2-1; CDR3nt: TGTGCCAGCAGCCGGACCACTTACAATGAGCAGTTCTTC; CDR3aa: CASSRTTYNEQFF
abundance: few; v_gene: TRBV3-1; d_gene: .; j_gene: TRBJ2-4; CDR3nt: TGTGCCAGCAGCCAAGATCGGGTCCCGGGTGAAAACATTCAGTACTTC; CDR3aa: CASSQDRVPGENIQYF
abundance: .; v_gene: TRBV25-1; d_gene: .; j_gene: TRBJ2-7; CDR3nt: TGTGCCAGCAGTGAACAGGGGCCAGGACCCCACGAGCAGTACTTC; CDR3aa: CASSEQGPGPHEQYF
abundance: many; v_gene: TRBV29-1; d_gene: .; j_gene: TRBJ1-1; CDR3nt: TGCAGCGTTGCCAGGATGAACACTGAAGCTTTCTTT; CDR3aa: CSVARMNTEAFF
abundance: .; v_gene: TRBV12-3/TRBV12-4; d_gene: .; j_gene: TRBJ2-1; CDR3nt: TGTGCCAGCAGTTTCCGGCAGGGAGTTTACAATGAGCAGTTCTTC; CDR3aa: CASSFRQGVYNEQFF
abundance: .; v_gene: TRBV28; d_gene: .; j_gene: TRBJ2-3; CDR3nt: TGTGCCAGCAGTTTGGGGGGTCCTACGCAGTATTTT; CDR3aa: CASSLGGPTQYF
abundance: .; v_gene: TRBV9; d_gene: .; j_gene: TRBJ2-1; CDR3nt: TGTGCCAGCAGCCTTGGTGGTGACTGGGTCGATGAGCAGTTCTTC; CDR3aa: CASSLGGDWVDEQFF
abundance: many; v_gene: TRBV7-9; d_gene: TRBD2; j_gene: TRBJ2-3; CDR3nt: TGTGCCAGAAATGACGGACCTAGCGGACTCACAGATACGCAGTATTTT; CDR3aa: CARNDGPSGLTDTQYF
abundance: .; v_gene: TRBV7-3; d_gene: .; j_gene: TRBJ2-1; CDR3nt: TGTGCCAGCAGCTTAACGTGGAGCTCCTACAATGAGCAGTTCTTC; CDR3aa: CASSLTWSSYNEQFF
abundance: .; v_gene: TRBV5-1; d_gene: TRBD2; j_gene: TRBJ2-1; CDR3nt: TGCGCCAGCAGCTTAGGGGCGGGGGGGCCCTATGAGCAGTTCTTC; CDR3aa: CASSLGAGGPYEQFF
abundance: .; v_gene: TRBV10-2; d_gene: TRBD2; j_gene: TRBJ2-7; CDR3nt: TGCGCCAGCATCGGTGCGGGGGCCTACGAGCAGTACTTC; CDR3aa: CASIGAGAYEQYF
abundance: many; v_gene: TRBV7-2; d_gene: TRBD1; j_gene: TRBJ2-5; CDR3nt: TGTGCCAGCAGGGGACAGGGAAAAGAGACCCAGTACTTC; CDR3aa: CASRGQGKETQYF
abundance: many; v_gene: TRBV6-6; d_gene: TRBD2; j_gene: TRBJ2-1; CDR3nt: TGTGCCAGCAGTTACTATTTCGGGGGGGTGTCCTACAATGAGCAGTTCTTC; CDR3aa: CASSYYFGGVSYNEQFF
abundance: many; v_gene: TRBV4-1; d_gene: .; j_gene: TRBJ2-1; CDR3nt: TGCGCCAGCAGCCAAGCTACAGGAGGTTACAATGAGCAGTTCTTC; CDR3aa: CASSQATGGYNEQFF
abundance: .; v_gene: TRBV6-2/TRBV6-3; d_gene: .; j_gene: TRBJ1-6; CDR3nt: TGTGCCAGCAGTCAGGAAAAGAGGCTGTTTCGTGGCTCCTATAATTCACCCCTCCACTTT; CDR3aa: CASSQEKRLFRGSYNSPLHF
abundance: .; v_gene: TRBV29-1; d_gene: .; j_gene: TRBJ1-1; CDR3nt: TGCAGCGTCGCCACCGGACAAGACACTGAAGCTTTCTTT; CDR3aa: CSVATGQDTEAFF
abundance: few; v_gene: TRBV6-5; d_gene: .; j_gene: TRBJ1-1; CDR3nt: TGTGCCAGCAGTTACGGGGGGCTGAGGACTGAAGCTTTCTTT; CDR3aa: CASSYGGLRTEAFF
abundance: .; v_gene: TRBV4-3; d_gene: .; j_gene: TRBJ2-3; CDR3nt: TGCGCCAGCAGCCAGACGATTGGTCACGGTACGCAGTATTTT; CDR3aa: CASSQTIGHGTQYF
abundance: .; v_gene: TRBV4-3; d_gene: .; j_gene: TRBJ1-1; CDR3nt: TGCGCCAGCAGCCAAGATAGGGAGAACACTGAAGCTTTCTTT; CDR3aa: CASSQDRENTEAFF
abundance: .; v_gene: TRBV29-1; d_gene: TRBD2; j_gene: TRBJ2-5; CDR3nt: TGCAGCGTTGAGGAGCGGGGGGCCCGGGAGACCCAGTACTTC; CDR3aa: CSVEERGARETQYF
abundance: many; v_gene: TRBV6-2/TRBV6-3; d_gene: TRBD2; j_gene: TRBJ2-5; CDR3nt: TGTGCCACCCGACTAGCGGGGGACGAGACCCAGTACTTC; CDR3aa: CATRLAGDETQYF
abundance: few; v_gene: TRBV6-2/TRBV6-3; d_gene: .; j_gene: TRBJ2-7; CDR3nt: TGTGCCAGCAGACTTGTTCACCTCCCGAACAGCTACGAGCAGTACTTC; CDR3aa: CASRLVHLPNSYEQYF
abundance: once; v_gene: TRBV18; d_gene: .; j_gene: TRBJ1-4; CDR3nt: TGTGCCAGCTCACCAGTCTTGTTCAATGAAAAACTGTTTTTT; CDR3aa: CASSPVLFNEKLFF
abundance: few; v_gene: TRBV29-1; d_gene: .; j_gene: TRBJ1-2; CDR3nt: TGCAGCGTTGCACAGGGAGGGGATGGCTACACCTTC; CDR3aa: CSVAQGGDGYTF
abundance: .; v_gene: TRBV7-3; d_gene: TRBD2; j_gene: TRBJ2-1; CDR3nt: TGTGCCAGCAGCTTCTCTAGCGGGGGGGAGAATGAGCAGTTCTTC; CDR3aa: CASSFSSGGENEQFF
abundance: few; v_gene: TRBV6-2/TRBV6-3; d_gene: .; j_gene: TRBJ1-5; CDR3nt: TGTGCCAGCAGTTACTCGAGGCAGGGGCAACAGCCCCAGCATTTT; CDR3aa: CASSYSRQGQQPQHF
abundance: .; v_gene: TRBV6-1; d_gene: .; j_gene: TRBJ2-2; CDR3nt: TGTGCCAGCAGTGAAGCCGGGGAGCTGTTTTTT; CDR3aa: CASSEAGELFF
abundance: few; v_gene: TRBV5-1; d_gene: .; j_gene: TRBJ2-3; CDR3nt: TGCGCCAGCAGCACCCAGGGGGGAGATACGCAGTATTTT; CDR3aa: CASSTQGGDTQYF
abundance: .; v_gene: TRBV20-1; d_gene: TRBD2; j_gene: TRBJ2-7; CDR3nt: TGCAGTGCCAGGGCTGGGCTAGCGGGGTCCAGATCCTACGAGCAGTACTTC; CDR3aa: CSARAGLAGSRSYEQYF
abundance: few; v_gene: TRBV19; d_gene: .; j_gene: TRBJ2-3; CDR3nt: TGTGCCAGTAGTATAGGCTTGCGTGGGGGGTTTCACGGCACAGATACGCAGTATTTT; CDR3aa: CASSIGLRGGFHGTDTQYF
abundance: .; v_gene: TRBV20-1; d_gene: .; j_gene: TRBJ2-2; CDR3nt: TGCAGTGCTAGAGGACCCGCGAACACCGGGGGGCTGTTTTTT; CDR3aa: CSARGPANTGGLFF
abundance: few; v_gene: TRBV5-1; d_gene: TRBD1; j_gene: TRBJ1-5; CDR3nt: TGCGCCAGCAGCTTGGCAGGGGGCGGTCAGCCCCAGCATTTT; CDR3aa: CASSLAGGGQPQHF
abundance: .; v_gene: TRBV27; d_gene: .; j_gene: TRBJ1-5; CDR3nt: TGTGCCAGCAGTTTAGGAACGGCAAATCAGCCCCAGCATTTT; CDR3aa: CASSLGTANQPQHF
abundance: .; v_gene: TRBV7-9; d_gene: .; j_gene: TRBJ2-3; CDR3nt: TGTGCCAGCAGCCCCCGTGGGGCCCCAGATACGCAGTATTTT; CDR3aa: CASSPRGAPDTQYF
abundance: few; v_gene: TRBV2; d_gene: .; j_gene: TRBJ1-1; CDR3nt: TGTGCCAGCAACTTAAACACTGAAGCTTTCTTT; CDR3aa: CASNLNTEAFF
abundance: .; v_gene: TRBV7-3; d_gene: .; j_gene: TRBJ1-1; CDR3nt: TGTGCCAGCAGCTTACGGTACAACACTGAAGCTTTCTTT; CDR3aa: CASSLRYNTEAFF
abundance: few; v_gene: TRBV9; d_gene: .; j_gene: TRBJ2-3; CDR3nt: TGTGCCAGCAGCGTAGCGGGCGGTGTTACAGATACGCAGTATTTT; CDR3aa: CASSVAGGVTDTQYF
abundance: .; v_gene: TRBV12-3/TRBV12-4; d_gene: .; j_gene: TRBJ1-5; CDR3nt: TGTGCCAGCAGGTCCAATGAGGGTCAGCCCCAGCATTTT; CDR3aa: CASRSNEGQPQHF
abundance: few; v_gene: TRBV7-6; d_gene: TRBD1; j_gene: TRBJ2-5; CDR3nt: TGTGCCAGCAGCTGGGGGACAGGGAGAGAGACCCAGTACTTC; CDR3aa: CASSWGTGRETQYF
abundance: few; v_gene: TRBV11-2; d_gene: .; j_gene: TRBJ2-7; CDR3nt: TGTGCCAGCAGCTTAGGGACAGCGTCCCCCGAGCAGTACTTC; CDR3aa: CASSLGTASPEQYF
abundance: many; v_gene: TRBV2; d_gene: .; j_gene: TRBJ2-2; CDR3nt: TGTGCCAGCACCAGCAGTAGGTTGAACACCGGGGAGCTGTTTTTT; CDR3aa: CASTSSRLNTGELFF
abundance: few; v_gene: TRBV5-1; d_gene: .; j_gene: TRBJ1-2; CDR3nt: TGCGCCAGCAGCCGAGGGGGTGATGATGGCTACACCTTC; CDR3aa: CASSRGGDDGYTF
abundance: .; v_gene: TRBV11-2; d_gene: .; j_gene: TRBJ1-4; CDR3nt: TGTGCCAGCAGCTTAGCACCACGGGGCTTTAATGAAAAACTGTTTTTT; CDR3aa: CASSLAPRGFNEKLFF
abundance: few; v_gene: TRBV5-1; d_gene: TRBD1; j_gene: TRBJ2-7; CDR3nt: TGCGCCAGCAGCTTGTCGGACAGGGCCCACGAGCAGTACTTC; CDR3aa: CASSLSDRAHEQYF
abundance: .; v_gene: TRBV27; d_gene: TRBD1; j_gene: TRBJ2-1; CDR3nt: TGTGCCAGCAGTTCTAAGACAGGGGGCATTGAGCAGTTCTTC; CDR3aa: CASSSKTGGIEQFF
abundance: few; v_gene: TRBV6-5; d_gene: TRBD1; j_gene: TRBJ2-7; CDR3nt: TGTGCCAGCAGTCACGGGGGACAGGGCTACGAGCAGTACTTC; CDR3aa: CASSHGGQGYEQYF